Reported below is one T cell receptor (beta chain). Its antigen is as yet unknown. Every subset's genomic DNA went evenly onto several immunoSEQ plates. Measured with immunoSEQ multiplex PCR; TCRdb has only the in-frame clones, and not every one. The repertoire holds some 2 million clones, with over 85% as singletons. This sample is drawn from a study of shared clonotypes between healthy human individuals. Findings of the study overall: Sequencing of the sorted subsets was shown by rarefaction to be incomplete despite large depth.

Naive CD8 isolation took CD45RO-negative cells positively selected for CCR7 and excluded terminally differentiated effector memory CD45RA+ cells. Donation came from healthy HIV-negative adults that had no recent acute infections or vaccinations. V lost 3 bases and J lost 7; bases outside the gene matches: 7. CDR1 and CDR2 from the germline V gene are SGDLS and YYNGEE. CDR3 size: 15 residues. The chain recombines TRBV9 with TRBJ1-4; 9 bases line up with TRBD1. What was sequenced was naive CD8+ T cells sorted from blood. The TCR originated in a man aged 18-30 years in good health. Written as DNA, the CDR3 is TGTGCCAGCAGCGCCAACAGGGGGCTTGGTGAAAAACTGTTTTTT. Its translation: CASSANRGLGEKLFF.